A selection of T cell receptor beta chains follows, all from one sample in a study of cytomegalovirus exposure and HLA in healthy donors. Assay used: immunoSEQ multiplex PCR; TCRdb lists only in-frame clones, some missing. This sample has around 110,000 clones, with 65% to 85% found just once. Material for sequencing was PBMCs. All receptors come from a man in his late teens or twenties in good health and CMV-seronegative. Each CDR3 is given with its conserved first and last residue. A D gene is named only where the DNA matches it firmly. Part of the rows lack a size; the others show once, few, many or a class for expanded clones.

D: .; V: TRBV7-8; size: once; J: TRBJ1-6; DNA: TGTGCCAGCAGCTTAGTCCAGGGAAATTCACCCCTCCACTTT; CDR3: CASSLVQGNSPLHF
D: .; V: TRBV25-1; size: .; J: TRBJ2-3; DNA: TGTGCCAGCAGTGAATGGGCAGGGGGCACAGATACGCAGTATTTT; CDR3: CASSEWAGGTDTQYF
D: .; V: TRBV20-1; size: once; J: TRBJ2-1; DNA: TGCAGTGCCACCTACAATGAGCAGTTCTTC; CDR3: CSATYNEQFF
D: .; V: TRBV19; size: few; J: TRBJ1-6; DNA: TGTGCCAGTAGTATCACCCTGGGTCCAGGAAATAATTCACCCCTCCACTTT; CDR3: CASSITLGPGNNSPLHF
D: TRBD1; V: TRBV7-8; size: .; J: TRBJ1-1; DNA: TGTGCCAGCAGACCCGGGACAGCGAACACTGAAGCTTTCTTT; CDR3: CASRPGTANTEAFF
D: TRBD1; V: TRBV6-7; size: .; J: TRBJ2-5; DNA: TGTGCCAGCAGTCAACGCGACAGGGGTTGGGAGACCCAGTACTTC; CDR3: CASSQRDRGWETQYF
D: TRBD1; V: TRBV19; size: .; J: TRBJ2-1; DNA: TGTGCCAGTAGTAATAACGCGCCAGGACAGGGGTACAATGAGCAGTTCTTC; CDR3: CASSNNAPGQGYNEQFF
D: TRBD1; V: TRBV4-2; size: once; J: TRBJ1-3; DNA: TGTGCCAGCAGCCGTGAACAGGGGAGTGGAAACACCATATATTTT; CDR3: CASSREQGSGNTIYF
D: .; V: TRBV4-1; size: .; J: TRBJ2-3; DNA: TGCGCCAGCAGTTTCGAGCCGAGAGAGGCAGATACGCAGTATTTT; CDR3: CASSFEPREADTQYF
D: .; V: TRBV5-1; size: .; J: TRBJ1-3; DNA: TGCGCCAGCAGCTTGGACCTTCAGGGAATTAGGGACTCTGGAAACACCATATATTTT; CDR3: CASSLDLQGIRDSGNTIYF
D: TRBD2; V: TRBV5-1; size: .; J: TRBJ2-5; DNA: TGCGCCAGCAGCTTACCGGGACTAGCTCCACTCCAAGAGACCCAGTACTTC; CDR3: CASSLPGLAPLQETQYF
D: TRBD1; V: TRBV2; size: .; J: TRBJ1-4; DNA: TGTGCCAGCAGTGAAGATGACAGGGCTAATGAAAAACTGTTTTTT; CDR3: CASSEDDRANEKLFF
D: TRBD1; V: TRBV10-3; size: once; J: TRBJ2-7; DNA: TGTGCCATCAGTGGCCGGGACAGCCCCTACGAGCAGTACTTC; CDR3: CAISGRDSPYEQYF
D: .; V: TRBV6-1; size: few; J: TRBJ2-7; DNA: TGTGCCACGTCCTCGCGGCAGGGGACAACCTACGAGCAGTACTTC; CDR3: CATSSRQGTTYEQYF
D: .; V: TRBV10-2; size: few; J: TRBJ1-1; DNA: TGCGCCAGCAGCCCAGGGATAGGGACTGAAGCTTTCTTT; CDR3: CASSPGIGTEAFF
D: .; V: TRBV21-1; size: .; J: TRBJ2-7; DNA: TGTGCCAGCAGCGCCCCAACAGGCTACGAGCAGTACTTC; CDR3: CASSAPTGYEQYF
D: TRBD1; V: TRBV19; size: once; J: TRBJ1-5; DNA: TGTGCAGTAGAGGGGGCCCCAAATCAGCCCCAGCATTTT; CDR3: CAVEGAPNQPQHF
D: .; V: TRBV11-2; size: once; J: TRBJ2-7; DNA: TGTGCCAGCAGCCAAACGGGCCAAGGAGGCTTCAACGAGCAGTACTTC; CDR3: CASSQTGQGGFNEQYF
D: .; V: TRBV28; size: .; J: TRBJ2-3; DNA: TGTGCCAGCAGTGGGGTTTGGGGGGGCTCCCGCACAGATACGCAGTATTTT; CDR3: CASSGVWGGSRTDTQYF
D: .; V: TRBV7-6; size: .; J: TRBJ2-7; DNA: TGTGCCAGCAGCTTAGATGGGACTGCCTACGAGCAGTACTTC; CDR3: CASSLDGTAYEQYF
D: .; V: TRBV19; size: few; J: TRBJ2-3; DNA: TGTGCCAGTAGTATGACTGGTGGGGGGGATACGCAGTATTTT; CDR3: CASSMTGGGDTQYF
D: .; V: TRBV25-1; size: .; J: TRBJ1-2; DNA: TGTGCCAGCAGAACAGACTACACCTTC; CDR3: CASRTDYTF
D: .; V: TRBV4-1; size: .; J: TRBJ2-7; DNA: TGCGCCAGCAGCCAACAAGAACTTTCCTACGAGCAGTACTTC; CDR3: CASSQQELSYEQYF